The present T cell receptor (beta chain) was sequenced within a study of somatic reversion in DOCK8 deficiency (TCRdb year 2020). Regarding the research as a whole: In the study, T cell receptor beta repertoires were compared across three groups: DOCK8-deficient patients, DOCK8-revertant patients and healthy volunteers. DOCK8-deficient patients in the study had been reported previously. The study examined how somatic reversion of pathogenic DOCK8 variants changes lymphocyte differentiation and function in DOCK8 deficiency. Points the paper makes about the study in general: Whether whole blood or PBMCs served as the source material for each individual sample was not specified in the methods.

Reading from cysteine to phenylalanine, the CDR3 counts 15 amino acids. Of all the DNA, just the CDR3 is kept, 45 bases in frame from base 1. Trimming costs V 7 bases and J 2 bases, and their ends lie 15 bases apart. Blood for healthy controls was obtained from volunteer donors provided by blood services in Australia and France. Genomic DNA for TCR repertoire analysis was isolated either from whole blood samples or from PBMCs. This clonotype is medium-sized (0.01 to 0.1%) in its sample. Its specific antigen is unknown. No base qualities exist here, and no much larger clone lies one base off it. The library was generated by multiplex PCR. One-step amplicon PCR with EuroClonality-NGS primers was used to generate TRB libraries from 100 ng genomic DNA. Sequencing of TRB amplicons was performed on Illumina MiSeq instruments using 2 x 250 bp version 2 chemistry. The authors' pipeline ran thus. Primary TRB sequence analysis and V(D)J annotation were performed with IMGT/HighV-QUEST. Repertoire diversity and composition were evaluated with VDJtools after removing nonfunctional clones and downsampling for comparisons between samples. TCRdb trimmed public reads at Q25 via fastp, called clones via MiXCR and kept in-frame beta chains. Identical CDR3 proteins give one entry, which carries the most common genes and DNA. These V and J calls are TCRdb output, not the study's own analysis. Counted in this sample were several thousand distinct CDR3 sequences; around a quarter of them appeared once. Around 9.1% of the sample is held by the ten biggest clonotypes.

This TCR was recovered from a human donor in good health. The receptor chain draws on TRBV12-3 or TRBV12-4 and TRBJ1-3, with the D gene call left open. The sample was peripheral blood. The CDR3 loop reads CASNPASRPGNTIYF. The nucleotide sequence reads TGTGCCAGCAACCCGGCCAGCAGACCTGGAAACACCATATATTTT.